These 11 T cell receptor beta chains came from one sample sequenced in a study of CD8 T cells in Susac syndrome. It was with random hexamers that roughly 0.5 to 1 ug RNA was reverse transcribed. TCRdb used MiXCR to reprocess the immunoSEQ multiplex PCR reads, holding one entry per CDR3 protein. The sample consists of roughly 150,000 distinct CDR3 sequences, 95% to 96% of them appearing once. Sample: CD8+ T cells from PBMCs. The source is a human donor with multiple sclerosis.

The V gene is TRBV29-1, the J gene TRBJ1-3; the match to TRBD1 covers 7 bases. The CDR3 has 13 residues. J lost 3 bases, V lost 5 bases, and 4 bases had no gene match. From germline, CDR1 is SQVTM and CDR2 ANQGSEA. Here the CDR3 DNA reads TGCAGCGTTCAGGGGGGGAATGGAAACACCATATATTTT. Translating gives CSVQGGNGNTIYF.

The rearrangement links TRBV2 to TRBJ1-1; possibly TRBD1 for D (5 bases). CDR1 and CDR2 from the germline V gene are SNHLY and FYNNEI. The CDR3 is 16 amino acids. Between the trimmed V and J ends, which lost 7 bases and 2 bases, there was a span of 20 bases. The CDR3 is CASTPTGAGPNTEAFF. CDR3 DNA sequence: TGTGCCAGCACTCCCACTGGGGCAGGCCCAAACACTGAAGCTTTCTTT.

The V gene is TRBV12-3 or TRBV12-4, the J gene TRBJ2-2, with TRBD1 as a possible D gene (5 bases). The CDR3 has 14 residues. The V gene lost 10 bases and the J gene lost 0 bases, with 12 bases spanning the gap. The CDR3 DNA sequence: TGTGCCACCTCCCAGGGTTCGAACACCGGGGAGCTGTTTTTT. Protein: CATSQGSNTGELFF.

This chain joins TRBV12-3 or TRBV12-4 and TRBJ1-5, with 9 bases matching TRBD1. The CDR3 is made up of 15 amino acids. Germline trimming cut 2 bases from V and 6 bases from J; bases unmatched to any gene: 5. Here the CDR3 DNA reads TGTGCCAGCAGTTTAATAGGGGACAGGGCTCAGCCCCAGCATTTT. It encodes CASSLIGDRAQPQHF.

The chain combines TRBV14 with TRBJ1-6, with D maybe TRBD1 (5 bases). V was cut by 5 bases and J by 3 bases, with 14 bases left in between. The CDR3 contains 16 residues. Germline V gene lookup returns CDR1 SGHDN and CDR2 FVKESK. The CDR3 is CASSSRGAVYNSPLHF. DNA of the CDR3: TGTGCCAGCAGCTCACGCGGGGCGGTCTATAATTCACCCCTCCACTTT.

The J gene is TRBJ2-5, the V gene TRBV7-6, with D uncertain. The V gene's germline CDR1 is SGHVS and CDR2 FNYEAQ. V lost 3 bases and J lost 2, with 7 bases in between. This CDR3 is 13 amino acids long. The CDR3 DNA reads TGTGCCAGCAGCTTCGGCTTTCAAGAGACCCAGTACTTC. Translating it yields CASSFGFQETQYF.

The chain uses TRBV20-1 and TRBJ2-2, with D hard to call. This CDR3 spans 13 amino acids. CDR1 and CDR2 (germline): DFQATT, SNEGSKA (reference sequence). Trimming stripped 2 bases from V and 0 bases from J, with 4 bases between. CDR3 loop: CSARNPNTGELFF. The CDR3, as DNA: TGCAGTGCTAGAAATCCGAACACCGGGGAGCTGTTTTTT.

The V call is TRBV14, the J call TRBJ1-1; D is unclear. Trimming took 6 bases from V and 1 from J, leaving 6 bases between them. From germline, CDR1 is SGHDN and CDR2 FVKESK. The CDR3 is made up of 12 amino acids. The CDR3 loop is CASRAWNTEAFF. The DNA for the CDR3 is TGTGCCAGCAGGGCATGGAACACTGAAGCTTTCTTT.

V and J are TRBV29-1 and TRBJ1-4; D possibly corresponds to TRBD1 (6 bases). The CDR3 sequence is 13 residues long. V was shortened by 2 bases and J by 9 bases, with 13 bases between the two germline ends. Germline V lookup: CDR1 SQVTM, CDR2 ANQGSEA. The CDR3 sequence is CSVERDTGQKLFF. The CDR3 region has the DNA TGCAGCGTTGAAAGGGACACGGGACAAAAACTGTTTTTT.

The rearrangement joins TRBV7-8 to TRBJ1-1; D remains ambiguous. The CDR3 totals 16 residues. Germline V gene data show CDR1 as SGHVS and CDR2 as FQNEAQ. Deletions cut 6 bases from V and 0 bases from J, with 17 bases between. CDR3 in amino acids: CASSPSSWEMNTEAFF. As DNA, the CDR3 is TGTGCCAGCAGTCCATCATCCTGGGAGATGAACACTGAAGCTTTCTTT. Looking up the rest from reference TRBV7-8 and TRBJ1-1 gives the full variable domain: GAGVSQSPRYKVAKRGQDVALRCDPISGHVSLFWYQQALGQGPEFLTYFQNEAQLDKSGLPSDRFFAERPEGSVSTLKIQRTQQEDSAVYLCASSPSSWEMNTEAFFGQGTRLTVV.

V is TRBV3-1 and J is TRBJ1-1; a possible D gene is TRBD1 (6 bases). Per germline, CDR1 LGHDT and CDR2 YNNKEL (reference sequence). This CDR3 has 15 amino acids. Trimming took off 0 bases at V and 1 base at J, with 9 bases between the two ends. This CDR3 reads CASSQEGGPNTEAFF. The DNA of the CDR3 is TGTGCCAGCAGCCAAGAGGGGGGCCCGAACACTGAAGCTTTCTTT. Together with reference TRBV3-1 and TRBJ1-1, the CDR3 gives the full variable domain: DTAVSQTPKYLVTQMGNDKSIKCEQNLGHDTMYWYKQDSKKFLKIMFSYNNKELIINETVPNRFSPKSPDKAHLNLHINSLELGDSAVYFCASSQEGGPNTEAFFGQGTRLTVV.